This TCR beta chain derives from a study of identifying expanded T cells in peripheral blood. Using immunoSEQ multiplex PCR, the repertoire was profiled, and TCRdb retains in-frame clones only, with some absent. The sample shows 110,000 or so clones, about nine tenths of them seen only once. Trimming removed 3 bases from V and 3 bases from J, with 11 bases in between. This CDR3 comprises 14 residues. CDR1 and CDR2 (germline): SGHTA, FQGTGA. General study findings and limits: Across healthy donors, higher total template counts meant significantly greater approximately 2-week count variance. Technical replicates showed approximately 1.2 changed clones; two weeks approximately 16; four weeks 19.

On this clone: Its cognate antigen is unknown.

The sequenced material came from blood. The genes are TRBV7-3 and TRBJ1-1, with D unresolved. This clonotype was sampled from a person between 18 and 70 years old in good health. The CDR3 protein is CASSLEGGHTEAFF. The CDR3, as DNA: TGTGCCAGCAGCTTGGAGGGTGGGCACACTGAAGCTTTCTTT.